The following is a T cell receptor beta chain sequence with its context. This sample is part of a study of Ad26.COV2.S vaccination and SARS-CoV-2 variants. About the study: Of the COV1001 trial arms, the Ad26.COV2.S arm included the donor. Once or twice, 56 days apart, Ad26.COV2.S was delivered intramuscularly.

Sample treatment: 19 received Ad26.COV2.S at low or high dose, single or two shots; several received placebo; per-sample allocation not given. The samples were gathered on day 63 after the first injection of vaccine or placebo. Whoever gave the sample was an adult aged 18-55 years in Boston. V was clipped by 3 bases and J by 4 bases, with 26 bases between them. Germline CDR1 LNHDA, CDR2 SQIVND (reference sequence). The CDR3 covers 19 residues. TCRdb's copy holds only in-frame clones and misses some; the assay was immunoSEQ multiplex PCR. The sample lists roughly 330,000 clones, roughly 90% seen once, with 5.5% in the top ten.

This TCR was sampled from a person aged 18-65 years who received the Ad26.COV2.S COVID-19 vaccine or a placebo. The sequencing here drew on peripheral blood, taken in a trial of Ad26.COV2.S vaccine versus placebo. The J gene is TRBJ2-3, the V gene TRBV19; TRBD1 might be the D (6 bases). For the CDR3, the DNA is TGTGCCAGTAGTATTAAACAGGGTCTAAGACGGCTTAGAGCAGATACGCAGTATTTT. Protein: CASSIKQGLRRLRADTQYF.